This paragraph covers one T cell receptor (beta chain) sequence. Its antigen is unidentified. This record belongs to a study of vaccination effects on CD4 cells after COVID-19. Pools of viral peptides were used by the ViraFEST assay to expand antigen-specific CD4+ T cells ahead of sequencing. Cultured cells yielded isolated CD4+ T cells after approximately nine days. The vaccine recipients had no prior SARS-CoV-2 infection, with negative nucleocapsid antibodies. IL-2 medium supplanted half the medium on days 3 and 7. The CDR3 contains 15 residues. Produced via immunoSEQ multiplex PCR; TCRdb's table is partial and in-frame only. Of roughly 53,000 clones listed, just under 80% were seen once; the top ten hold 5% to 7%.

The genes are TRBV21-1 and TRBJ1-1. TRBV21-1 is noted as a pseudogene. This receptor was taken from a human donor who received a COVID-19 vaccine. The material was CD4+ T cells from PBMCs cultured with HCoV-OC43 spike peptides, obtained before COVID-19 vaccination. Documented subset: HCoV-OC43 spike overlapping peptide pool stimulation. CDR3 sequence reads: CASSKGPRQNTEAFF. The CDR3 region has the DNA TGTGCCAGCAGCAAAGGTCCGAGGCAGAACACTGAAGCTTTCTTT.